Presented here are 23 T cell receptor beta chains from one specimen sequenced in a study of T cell changes during pregnancy in multiple sclerosis. Here immunoSEQ multiplex PCR was the method, and the copy in TCRdb shows in-frame clones only, minus some. The table records more than 65,000 clones, nearly 95% of them present only once. Here the sequenced sample was peripheral blood, taken in the second trimester of pregnancy. The origin of the receptors is a female donor with multiple sclerosis, enrolled in a pregnancy study.

The rearrangement joins TRBV5-1 to TRBJ2-1; weak D call: TRBD2 (7 bases). The germline V gene encodes CDR1 SGHRS and CDR2 YFSETQ. This CDR3 has 14 residues. The V end was cut by 8 bases, the J end by 0 bases, with 12 bases between. CDR3 residues: CASRGGSSYNEQFF. The CDR3 region has the DNA TGCGCCAGTAGGGGGGGCAGCTCCTACAATGAGCAGTTCTTC. Variable domain in full (rest from reference TRBV5-1 and TRBJ2-1): KAGVTQTPRYLIKTRGQQVTLSCSPISGHRSVSWYQQTPGQGLQFLFEYFSETQRNKGNFPGRFSGRQFSNSRSEMNVSTLELGDSALYLCASRGGSSYNEQFFGPGTRLTVL.

The CDR3 DNA is TGCGCCAGCAGTGAGCCGATTCCCGAACAGGATAGCAATCAGCCCCAGCATTTT. Its translation is CASSEPIPEQDSNQPQHF. The rearrangement uses TRBV10-1 and TRBJ1-5, with D tentatively TRBD1 (5 bases). The germline V gene encodes CDR1 WNHNN and CDR2 SYGVQD (reference sequence). CDR3 length equals 18 residues. Trimming left V 2 bases short and J 0 bases short, with 17 bases between.

The genes are TRBV13 and TRBJ2-3; 11 nucleotides agree with TRBD2. The CDR3 extends over 17 amino acids. The V and J ends lost 4 bases and 6 bases, in that order; junction bases with no gene match: 12. CDR1 is PRHDT and CDR2 is FYEKMQ in the germline V gene (reference sequence). The CDR3 bases are TGTGCCAGCAGCTCCCCCCCGAGACTAGCGGGGAGGGATACGCAGTATTTT. Translating gives CASSSPPRLAGRDTQYF.

This chain links TRBV29-1 with TRBJ1-1; 7 bases align to TRBD1. The germline CDR1 and CDR2 sequences are SQVTM and ANQGSEA. V dropped 7 bases and J dropped 4; count of bases not matched to a gene: 9. The CDR3 consists of 13 residues. CDR3 coding DNA: TGCAGCGCAACAGGGGATCGGGGCACTGAAGCTTTCTTT. Protein product: CSATGDRGTEAFF.

The J gene is TRBJ2-7, the V gene TRBV5-1, with 7 nucleotides matching TRBD2. CDR1 and CDR2 (germline): SGHRS, YFSETQ. This CDR3 is 15 amino acids long. V shed 4 bases, J shed 2 bases, and the junction held 9 bases outside the gene matches. In DNA form, the CDR3 reads TGCGCCAGCAGCCCCGGGCTAGCGGCCCCCTACGAGCAGTACTTC. It encodes CASSPGLAAPYEQYF.

The DNA of the CDR3 is TGTGCCACCAACTTTTTCCCAGGGTCGGCTTCAAATGAGCAGTTCTTC. Translated: CATNFFPGSASNEQFF. The chain has TRBV5-6 and TRBJ2-1, with D perhaps TRBD1 (5 bases). Looked up from germline, CDR1 is SGHDT and CDR2 is YYEEEE. Trimming shortened V by 9 bases and J by 7 bases, and 26 bases separated the two germline ends. This CDR3 is built from 16 residues.

The chain couples TRBV7-9 to TRBJ2-7, with 10 positions matching TRBD1. The CDR3 has 14 residues. Germline lookup yields CDR1 SEHNR and CDR2 FQNEAQ (reference sequence). The ends lost 5 bases at V and 6 bases at J; junction bases unmatched: 7. CDR3 coding DNA: TGTGCCAGCAGCCACCGGGACAGGGGACTCGAGCAGTACTTC. Its translation: CASSHRDRGLEQYF.

The V gene is TRBV2, the J gene TRBJ2-3; 7 nucleotides match TRBD1. This CDR3 comprises 15 residues. Germline V lookup: CDR1 SNHLY, CDR2 FYNNEI. The J segment lost 0 bases and the V segment lost 5 bases, leaving 5 bases of the junction unmatched. The CDR3 nucleotides read TGTGCCAGCAGTCGACAGGGCGGTAGCACAGATACGCAGTATTTT. Its protein is CASSRQGGSTDTQYF.

The chain uses TRBV19 and TRBJ2-5, with no clear D. The CDR3 is 13 residues long. The germline V gene encodes CDR1 LNHDA and CDR2 SQIVND (reference sequence). The V end lost 6 bases, the J end lost 2 bases, and 10 bases lay between the germline ends. CDR3 sequence: CASSNSRQETQYF. The DNA of the CDR3 is TGTGCCAGTAGCAATAGTCGTCAAGAGACCCAGTACTTC. Full variable domain (outside the CDR3, taken from reference TRBV19 and TRBJ2-5): DGGITQSPKYLFRKEGQNVTLSCEQNLNHDAMYWYRQDPGQGLRLIYYSQIVNDFQKGDIAEGYSVSREKKESFPLTVTSAQKNPTAFYLCASSNSRQETQYFGPGTRLLVL.

This chain joins TRBV27 and TRBJ1-4, with TRBD1 identical over 8 bases. The CDR3 is made up of 17 amino acids. V lost 2 bases, J lost 8 bases, and 13 bases stayed unmatched. From germline, CDR1 is MNHEY and CDR2 SMNVEV (reference sequence). The CDR3 coding sequence is TGTGCCAGCAGTTTAGACGGGTTGGACAGGGTTCAAGAAAAACTGTTTTTT. Its protein product is CASSLDGLDRVQEKLFF.

This rearrangement joins TRBV5-1 to TRBJ2-1; possibly TRBD2 for D (6 bases). Per germline, CDR1 SGHRS and CDR2 YFSETQ. The V end was cut by 2 bases, the J end by 0 bases, with 15 bases between. The CDR3 is 17 amino acids. CDR3 coding DNA: TGCGCCAGCAGCTTTAATCTGTGGGGAGGCTCCTACAATGAGCAGTTCTTC. Encoded protein: CASSFNLWGGSYNEQFF.

The chain links TRBV23-1 to TRBJ2-7; tentative D call: TRBD1 (6 bases). TRBV23-1 is annotated as an ORF whose role is uncertain. Trimming shortened V by 0 bases and J by 1 base, and 13 bases separated the two germline ends. This CDR3 comprises 16 residues. The CDR3 reads CASSQSGPGDSYEQYF. CDR3 bases: TGCGCCAGCAGTCAATCGGGGCCAGGGGATTCCTACGAGCAGTACTTC.

This clone occurred once. The chain links TRBV7-2 to TRBJ1-2; D gene uncertain. CDR1 and CDR2 from the germline V gene are SGHTA and FQGNSA. This CDR3 spans 14 amino acids. V lost 5 bases and J 2 bases, leaving 12 bases between the germline ends. The CDR3 DNA reads TGTGCCAGCAGCCCTCCAACACAGAACTATGGCTACACCTTC. Translated, it gives CASSPPTQNYGYTF.

The CDR3 bases are TGTGCCAGCCGCTCCGTGCCCGAGGGAGCCTACGAGCAGTACTTC. It yields the protein CASRSVPEGAYEQYF. The gene calls are TRBV7-8 and TRBJ2-7; possible D gene TRBD2, 5 bases. V lost 8 bases, J lost 2 bases, and 19 bases lay in between. The CDR3 is 15 residues long. Germline V lookup: CDR1 SGHVS, CDR2 FQNEAQ.

Only a few counts were recorded for this clone. The rearrangement links TRBV5-6 to TRBJ2-1; D not certain. Germline CDR1 and CDR2: SGHDT and YYEEEE. The CDR3 spans 13 residues. Deletions cut 0 bases from V and 7 bases from J, with 8 bases between. The CDR3 nucleotides are TGTGCCAGCAGCTTGGGAGCCGGGAATGAGCAGTTCTTC. It encodes CASSLGAGNEQFF.

The chain carries TRBV7-9 and TRBJ2-2; TRBD2 aligns across 8 bases. Germline CDR1 and CDR2: SEHNR and FQNEAQ (reference sequence). V shed 11 bases, J shed 0 bases, and the junction held 8 bases outside the gene matches. The CDR3 is made up of 15 amino acids. The CDR3 reads CAGGVAGPNTGELFF. CDR3 in DNA: TGTGCCGGAGGAGTAGCGGGACCGAACACCGGGGAGCTGTTTTTT.

The chain is built from TRBV2 and TRBJ2-2; D is uncertain. From germline, CDR1 is SNHLY and CDR2 FYNNEI. CDR3 length equals 12 residues. V shed 7 bases and J shed 3 bases, with 6 bases lying between them. CDR3 nucleotides: TGTGCCAGCACCCCCTACACCGGGGAGCTGTTTTTT. Its protein product is CASTPYTGELFF.

This clone occurred once. The rearrangement links TRBV14 to TRBJ2-3; D is undetermined. CDR1 is SGHDN and CDR2 is FVKESK in the germline V gene. V dropped 4 bases and J dropped 0 bases, with 11 bases sitting between them. This CDR3 is 15 amino acids long. Here the CDR3 reads CASSPQVYSTDTQYF. CDR3 nucleotide sequence: TGTGCCAGCAGCCCCCAGGTCTACAGCACAGATACGCAGTATTTT.

The chain employs TRBV15 and TRBJ1-3; D not certain. The V gene lost 6 bases and the J gene lost 0 bases, with 3 bases spanning the gap. The CDR3 covers 12 residues. From germline, CDR1 is LNHNV and CDR2 YYDKDF (reference sequence). The CDR3: CATSNSGNTIYF. The CDR3 DNA follows: TGTGCCACCAGTAACTCTGGAAACACCATATATTTT.

The chain uses TRBV7-2 and TRBJ1-2; 12 nucleotides align to TRBD1. The CDR3 length is 15 residues. Per germline, CDR1 SGHTA and CDR2 FQGNSA. The junction had 8 bases not matched to a gene; V was cut back by 4 bases and J by 8 bases. The DNA of the CDR3 is TGTGCCAGCAGCTCCCCGGGACAGGGGGCAGGGGGCTACACCTTC. Protein: CASSSPGQGAGGYTF.

The chain couples TRBV2 to TRBJ1-5, with 10 bases identical to TRBD1. Germline-derived CDR1 and CDR2 are SNHLY and FYNNEI. V lost 6 bases and J lost 6; bases outside the gene matches: 11. The CDR3 loop spans 16 amino acids. The CDR3 nucleotides read TGTGCCAGCAGACTTGGACAGGGGGTAGAAAGTCAGCCCCAGCATTTT. Translating gives CASRLGQGVESQPQHF.

To note about this clone: This CDR3 is also generated by other DNA sequences in the sample. This CDR3 reads CASSPGGYEQYF. DNA of the CDR3: TGTGCCAGCAGCCCGGGTGGCTACGAGCAGTACTTC. This chain connects TRBV7-9 to TRBJ2-7, with unresolved D. V lost 5 bases, J lost 3 bases, and 8 bases lay in between. Looked up from germline, CDR1 is SEHNR and CDR2 is FQNEAQ (reference sequence). The CDR3 covers 12 residues.

The chain employs TRBV9 and TRBJ2-5, with TRBD2 matching 12 bases. The ends lost 0 bases at V and 2 bases at J; junction bases unmatched: 2. This CDR3 spans 16 amino acids. CDR1 is SGDLS, CDR2 YYNGEE, per germline. The CDR3 here is CASSVGGLAGQETQYF. As DNA, the CDR3 is TGTGCCAGCAGCGTAGGAGGACTAGCGGGACAAGAGACCCAGTACTTC.